A single sample gave rise to the 31 T cell receptor beta chains below, sequenced in a study of T-cell memory formation after mild COVID-19. TCRdb called the 5' RACE reads again in MiXCR, with one record for every CDR3 protein. This table holds some 350,000 distinct CDR3 sequences, roughly 15% found once. Sequenced sample: PBMCs or a T cell subset sorted from them (not recorded which). The receptors originated from a man between 18 and 29 years old who had mild COVID-19 (a few samples of this study predate the infection). Cell type and time point are not known.

This clonotype has more than one count but fewer than ten. The chain couples TRBV9 to TRBJ2-7; no definite D call. Looked up from germline, CDR1 is SGDLS and CDR2 is YYNGEE. Trimming shortened V by 0 bases and J by 1 base, and 11 bases separated the two germline ends. This CDR3 contains 15 residues. The CDR3 DNA reads TGTGCCAGCAGCGTAGCCGCTGAGGCGTCCTACGAGCAGTACTTC. Translation: CASSVAAEASYEQYF.

This clonotype was recorded a few times. V is TRBV5-1 and J is TRBJ2-5, with D perhaps TRBD2 (6 bases). This CDR3 has 15 residues. Germline lookup yields CDR1 SGHRS and CDR2 YFSETQ. V lost 4 bases and J 0 bases, leaving 13 bases between the germline ends. The CDR3 DNA sequence: TGCGCCAGCAGCCGTCAGGAGGGTAACCAAGAGACCCAGTACTTC. It translates to CASSRQEGNQETQYF.

In this sample, this clonotype turned up a few times. This chain uses TRBV15 with TRBJ1-5, with TRBD1 as a possible D gene (5 bases). V was clipped by 3 bases and J by 0 bases, with 15 bases between them. The CDR3 runs to 17 residues. Per germline, CDR1 LNHNV and CDR2 YYDKDF (reference sequence). CDR3 DNA: TGTGCCACCAGCAGCGGGACCGCCGAGTATAGCAATCAGCCCCAGCATTTT. This gives the protein CATSSGTAEYSNQPQHF.

This clonotype was observed a few times. The J gene is TRBJ2-1, the V gene TRBV6-2 or TRBV6-3; perhaps TRBD2 as D (5 bases). CDR3 size: 17 residues. Trimming cost V 0 bases and J 8 bases, with 20 bases left between them. The germline V gene has CDR1 MNHEY and CDR2 SVGEGT. Here the CDR3 reads CASSYSTEALVGDEQFF. Written as DNA, the CDR3 is TGTGCCAGCAGTTACTCGACGGAGGCCCTCGTCGGCGATGAGCAGTTCTTC.

The V gene is TRBV7-9, the J gene TRBJ2-1; unclear D gene. The V end was cut by 1 base, the J end by 8 bases, with 12 bases between. Germline V CDR1 and CDR2: SEHNR, FQNEAQ (reference sequence). The CDR3 is made up of 14 amino acids. CDR3 sequence (DNA): TGTGCCAGCAGCTTAGTCAGAGCGCAGGATGAGCAGTTCTTC. Translation: CASSLVRAQDEQFF.

The rearrangement uses TRBV6-6 and TRBJ1-2; D call uncertain. Between the trimmed V and J ends, which lost 5 bases and 5 bases, there was a span of 21 bases. The length of the CDR3 is 16 residues. Germline V CDR1 and CDR2: MNHNY, SVGAGI (reference sequence). The CDR3 loop reads CASSNWGVAGGYGYTF. CDR3 coding DNA: TGTGCCAGCAGTAATTGGGGTGTGGCAGGCGGGTATGGCTACACCTTC.

The chain carries TRBV14 and TRBJ2-7; 7 bases are a match to TRBD1. The V and J ends lost 0 bases and 4 bases, in that order; junction bases with no gene match: 6. The germline gives CDR1 SGHDN, CDR2 FVKESK. CDR3 length equals 15 residues. CDR3 amino acids: CASSQDRDSLYEQYV. DNA of the CDR3: TGTGCCAGCAGCCAAGATCGGGACAGCCTTTACGAGCAGTACGTC.

J is TRBJ2-2 and V is TRBV6-2 or TRBV6-3, with TRBD2 matching over 9 bases. The ends lost 2 bases at V and 6 bases at J; junction bases unmatched: 7. Germline lookup yields CDR1 MNHEY and CDR2 SVGEGT. The CDR3 extends over 16 amino acids. The CDR3 region has the DNA TGTGCCAGCAGTTACCTAGGGATAGCGGGGGCCGGGGAGCTGTTTTTT. It translates to CASSYLGIAGAGELFF.

In this sample, this clonotype turned up a few times. The chain combines TRBV15 with TRBJ2-5; D might be TRBD1 (5 bases). The V and J ends lost 3 bases and 4 bases respectively, with 9 bases between them. The CDR3 spans 13 residues. In germline, CDR1 is LNHNV, CDR2 YYDKDF (reference sequence). In DNA, the CDR3 is TGTGCCACCAGCAGCAGACAGACAGAGACCCAGTACTTC. This gives the protein CATSSRQTETQYF.

The J gene is TRBJ1-1, the V gene TRBV4-1; D gene ambiguous. CDR3 length: 16 amino acids. Germline-derived CDR1 and CDR2 are MGHRA and YSYEKL. The V and J ends lost 2 bases and 0 bases respectively, with 13 bases between them. The DNA for the CDR3 is TGCGCCAGCAGCCAACGAGCGAACGAAATGAACACTGAAGCTTTCTTT. This codes for CASSQRANEMNTEAFF.

V and J are TRBV29-1 and TRBJ2-3; possibly TRBD2 for D (7 bases). Germline-derived CDR1 and CDR2 are SQVTM and ANQGSEA. V dropped 4 bases and J dropped 3 bases, with 14 bases sitting between them. This CDR3 has 14 residues. CDR3 sequence (DNA): TGCAGCGTTGGTAGAGGGGGGGCAACAGATACGCAGTATTTT. Encoded protein: CSVGRGGATDTQYF.

This clonotype was counted between two and nine times. The CDR3 DNA sequence: TGCAGTGCTAGGGACCCCCGGGCGGCAGATACGCAGTATTTT. Its translation: CSARDPRAADTQYF. The chain has TRBV20-1 and TRBJ2-3; D is uncertain. Trimming cost V 3 bases and J 4 bases, with 14 bases left between them. The CDR3 runs to 14 residues. Per the germline V gene, CDR1 is DFQATT and CDR2 is SNEGSKA (reference sequence).

This clonotype appeared a few times. The chain recombines TRBV12-3 or TRBV12-4 with TRBJ1-1; D remains ambiguous. Between the trimmed V and J ends, which lost 0 bases and 5 bases, there was a span of 4 bases. The CDR3 consists of 12 residues. The DNA of the CDR3 is TGTGCCAGCAGTTTAGCGCAGACTGAAGCTTTCTTT. Residues: CASSLAQTEAFF.

Only a few counts were recorded for this clonotype. The gene calls are TRBV2 and TRBJ1-6; a possible D gene is TRBD1 (6 bases). V dropped 6 bases and J dropped 9 bases, with 12 bases sitting between them. This CDR3 comprises 13 residues. Germline CDR1 reads SNHLY; CDR2 reads FYNNEI. Here the CDR3 DNA reads TGTGCCAGCAGATCCCGGACAGTTTCACCCCTCCACTTT. It specifies CASRSRTVSPLHF.

This clonotype was found a few times. The J gene is TRBJ2-1, the V gene TRBV7-3, with 8 bases lining up with TRBD1. V lost 1 base to trimming and J lost 7 bases; unmatched junction nucleotides: 12. The CDR3 covers 17 residues. Germline V gene sequence: CDR1 SGHTA, CDR2 FQGTGA. CDR3 coding DNA: TGTGCCAGCAGCTTAAACCCCCCCGGGACAGGAGGGAATGAGCAGTTCTTC. Its translation is CASSLNPPGTGGNEQFF.

This clonotype was seen at least ten times. Here the CDR3 DNA reads TGCGCCAGCAGCTTTTCCGGAATAGAGCAGTACTTC. Amino acid sequence: CASSFSGIEQYF. The V and J genes are TRBV5-1 and TRBJ2-7, with unresolved D. Germline V gives CDR1 SGHRS, CDR2 YFSETQ. The CDR3 length is 12 residues. V was cut by 2 bases and J by 7 bases, with 10 bases left in between.

V usage is TRBV30 and J usage is TRBJ2-7, with 8 bases identical to TRBD1. Germline CDR1 GTSNPN, CDR2 SVGIG (reference sequence). The CDR3 runs 14 residues. The V segment lost 4 bases and the J segment 5 bases; nucleotides outside the gene matches: 10. The CDR3 is CAWNYQDRVDEQYF. CDR3 coding DNA: TGTGCCTGGAACTACCAGGACAGGGTTGACGAGCAGTACTTC.

This chain links TRBV20-1 with TRBJ2-5; D gene unclear. From germline, CDR1 is DFQATT and CDR2 SNEGSKA (reference sequence). This CDR3 has 14 amino acids. V lost 5 bases and J 1 base, leaving 14 bases between the germline ends. This chain's CDR3 is CSARPGSGQETQYF. For the CDR3, the DNA is TGCAGTGCTCGGCCCGGTTCAGGCCAAGAGACCCAGTACTTC.

This clonotype was picked up one time. The chain employs TRBV29-1 and TRBJ2-5; maybe TRBD2 (5 bases). The CDR3 consists of 11 residues. Germline lookup yields CDR1 SQVTM and CDR2 ANQGSEA. Trimming pared 4 bases from V and 3 bases from J, leaving 6 bases between. The CDR3 loop reads CSVVREETQYF. The CDR3 DNA is TGCAGCGTTGTGAGGGAAGAGACCCAGTACTTC. Drawing the rest from reference TRBV29-1 and TRBJ2-5, the complete variable domain is SAVISQKPSRDICQRGTSLTIQCQVDSQVTMMFWYRQQPGQSLTLIATANQGSEATYESGFVIDKFPISRPNLTFSTLTVSNMSPEDSSIYLCSVVREETQYFGPGTRLLVL.

The rearrangement uses TRBV11-1 and TRBJ2-3; D gene uncertain. Germline CDR1 and CDR2: SGHAT and FQDESV (reference sequence). CDR3 length equals 14 residues. V was shortened by 2 bases and J by 0 bases, with 6 bases between the two germline ends. The CDR3 region has the DNA TGTGCCAGCAGCTTAATGCGAAGCACAGATACGCAGTATTTT. As protein: CASSLMRSTDTQYF. Drawing the rest from reference TRBV11-1 and TRBJ2-3, the complete variable domain is EAEVAQSPRYKITEKSQAVAFWCDPISGHATLYWYRQILGQGPELLVQFQDESVVDDSQLPKDRFSAERLKGVDSTLKIQPAELGDSAMYLCASSLMRSTDTQYFGPGTRLTVL.

This rearrangement joins TRBV6-5 to TRBJ2-5, with D possibly being TRBD1 (7 bases). The CDR3 is 15 amino acids. Germline V lookup: CDR1 MNHEY, CDR2 SVGAGI. V was trimmed by 0 bases and J by 4 bases, leaving 12 bases between them. The CDR3 bases are TGTGCCAGCAGTTACTCGACAGGGCGGGGAGAGACCCAGTACTTC. Translation: CASSYSTGRGETQYF.

The chain couples TRBV5-6 to TRBJ2-1; D not resolved. Germline values: CDR1 SGHDT, CDR2 YYEEEE. This CDR3 has 16 residues. Trimming removed 3 bases at V and 1 base at J, with 14 bases between. In DNA, the CDR3 is TGTGCCAGCAGCTCCCCCCGGGTGGCGTCCTACAATGAGCAGTTCTTC. Translating gives CASSSPRVASYNEQFF. Supplemented by reference TRBV5-6 and TRBJ2-1, the full variable domain reads DAGVTQSPTHLIKTRGQQVTLRCSPKSGHDTVSWYQQALGQGPQFIFQYYEEEERQRGNFPDRFSGHQFPNYSSELNVNALLLGDSALYLCASSSPRVASYNEQFFGPGTRLTVL.

A few counts support this clonotype. V and J are TRBV30 and TRBJ2-2; D gene ambiguous. Germline CDR1 reads GTSNPN; CDR2 reads SVGIG (reference sequence). The CDR3 covers 13 residues. The V and J ends lost 0 bases and 6 bases respectively, with 8 bases between them. The CDR3 region is CAWSVQLSGELFF. Written as DNA, the CDR3 is TGTGCCTGGAGTGTGCAACTATCCGGGGAGCTGTTTTTT.

This clonotype was observed a few times. The J gene is TRBJ2-5, the V gene TRBV5-1, with D possibly called TRBD1 or TRBD2 (5 bases each). Germline V CDR1 and CDR2: SGHRS, YFSETQ. V gave up 7 bases and J gave up 5 bases, with 12 bases separating them. The CDR3 is 12 residues long. In DNA, the CDR3 is TGCGCCAGCGCCCAGAGGGGCGAGACCCAGTACTTC. It yields the protein CASAQRGETQYF.

This clonotype was picked up one time. The chain carries TRBV29-1 and TRBJ1-1; D is possibly TRBD1 (5 bases). The germline V gene encodes CDR1 SQVTM and CDR2 ANQGSEA. The CDR3 loop spans 13 amino acids. Trimming pared 4 bases from V and 4 bases from J, leaving 13 bases between. The DNA of the CDR3 is TGCAGCGTTGTGTCCAGGGAGGGCACTGAAGCTTTCTTT. Its translation: CSVVSREGTEAFF.

In its sample, this clonotype was seen a few times. The chain couples TRBV20-1 to TRBJ2-3; no clear D gene. The V and J ends lost 3 bases and 2 bases respectively, with 6 bases between them. CDR3 length: 12 amino acids. In germline, CDR1 is DFQATT, CDR2 SNEGSKA (reference sequence). The CDR3 DNA reads as TGCAGTGCTAGTGTGGCCACAGATACGCAGTATTTT. Protein product: CSASVATDTQYF.

The rearrangement uses TRBV6-5 and TRBJ2-5, with D tentatively TRBD1 (5 bases). The V and J ends lost 5 bases and 5 bases respectively, with 12 bases between them. Per germline, CDR1 MNHEY and CDR2 SVGAGI. The CDR3 is made up of 13 amino acids. The CDR3: CASSRQIGETQYF. The CDR3 nucleotides are TGTGCCAGCAGTCGACAGATCGGGGAGACCCAGTACTTC.

The sample holds a few counts of this clonotype. This chain links TRBV6-5 with TRBJ2-5; 9 bases map to TRBD2. Trimming at V came to 6 bases and at J to 1 base, leaving 6 bases not matched to a gene. The germline V gene has CDR1 MNHEY and CDR2 SVGAGI. The CDR3 spans 15 residues. The CDR3 spells CASRNSGGIQETQYF. The CDR3 DNA reads TGTGCCAGCAGGAATAGCGGGGGCATCCAAGAGACCCAGTACTTC.

V and J are TRBV12-3 or TRBV12-4 and TRBJ2-5; weak D call: TRBD2 (5 bases). V dropped 2 bases and J dropped 7 bases, with 23 bases sitting between them. The CDR3 totals 17 residues. CDR3 nucleotide sequence: TGTGCCAGCAGTTTAAAGGGCAATTGGGCCCAACGGGGGACCCAGTACTTC. Its protein product is CASSLKGNWAQRGTQYF.

The V gene is TRBV20-1, the J gene TRBJ1-4, with 9 positions matching TRBD1. This CDR3 comprises 16 residues. Germline lookup yields CDR1 DFQATT and CDR2 SNEGSKA (reference sequence). The J segment lost 7 bases and the V segment lost 3 bases, leaving 12 bases of the junction unmatched. DNA for the CDR3: TGCAGTGCTAGGCTATCCGGGACAGGGACAGTTGAAAAACTGTTTTTT. This translates into CSARLSGTGTVEKLFF.

The CDR3 sequence: CASSRQGASWDGELFF. CDR3 sequence (DNA): TGTGCCAGCAGCCGGCAAGGGGCGAGTTGGGACGGGGAGCTGTTTTTT. This chain connects TRBV7-2 to TRBJ2-2; maybe TRBD1 (5 bases). Germline lookup yields CDR1 SGHTA and CDR2 FQGNSA. This CDR3 contains 16 residues. V was pared by 5 bases and J by 7 bases, with 20 bases between.